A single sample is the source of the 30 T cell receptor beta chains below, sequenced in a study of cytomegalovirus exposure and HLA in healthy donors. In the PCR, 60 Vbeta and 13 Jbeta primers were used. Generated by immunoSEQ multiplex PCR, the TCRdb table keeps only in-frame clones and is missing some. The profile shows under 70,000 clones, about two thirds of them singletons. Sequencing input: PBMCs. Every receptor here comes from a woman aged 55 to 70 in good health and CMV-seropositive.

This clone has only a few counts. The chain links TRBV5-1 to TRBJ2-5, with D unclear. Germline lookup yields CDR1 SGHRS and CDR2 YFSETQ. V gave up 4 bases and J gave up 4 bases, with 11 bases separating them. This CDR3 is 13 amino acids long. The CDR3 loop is CASSRVTRETQYF. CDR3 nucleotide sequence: TGCGCCAGCAGCCGCGTAACCCGAGAGACCCAGTACTTC. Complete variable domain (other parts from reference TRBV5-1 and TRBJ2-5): KAGVTQTPRYLIKTRGQQVTLSCSPISGHRSVSWYQQTPGQGLQFLFEYFSETQRNKGNFPGRFSGRQFSNSRSEMNVSTLELGDSALYLCASSRVTRETQYFGPGTRLLVL.

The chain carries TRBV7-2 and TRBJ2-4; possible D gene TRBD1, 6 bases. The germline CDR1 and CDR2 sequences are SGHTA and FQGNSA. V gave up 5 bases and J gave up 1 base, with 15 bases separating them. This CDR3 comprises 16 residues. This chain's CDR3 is CASSLYSTGAKNIQYF. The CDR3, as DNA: TGTGCCAGCAGCCTATACTCGACAGGCGCCAAAAACATTCAGTACTTC.

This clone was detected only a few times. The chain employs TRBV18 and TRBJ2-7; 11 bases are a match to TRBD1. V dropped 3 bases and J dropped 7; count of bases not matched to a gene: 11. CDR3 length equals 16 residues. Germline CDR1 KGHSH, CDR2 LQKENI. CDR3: CASSPQGQGARVEQYF. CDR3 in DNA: TGTGCCAGCTCACCTCAAGGACAGGGGGCGCGAGTTGAGCAGTACTTC.

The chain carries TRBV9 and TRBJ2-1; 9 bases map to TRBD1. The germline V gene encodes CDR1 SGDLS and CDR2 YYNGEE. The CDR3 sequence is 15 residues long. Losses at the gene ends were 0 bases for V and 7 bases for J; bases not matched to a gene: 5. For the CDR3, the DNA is TGTGCCAGCAGCGTAGTGGGGACAGGGCCGAATGAGCAGTTCTTC. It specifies CASSVVGTGPNEQFF. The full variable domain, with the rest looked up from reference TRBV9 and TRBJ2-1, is DSGVTQTPKHLITATGQRVTLRCSPRSGDLSVYWYQQSLDQGLQFLIQYYNGEERAKGNILERFSAQQFPDLHSELNLSSLELGDSALYFCASSVVGTGPNEQFFGPGTRLTVL.

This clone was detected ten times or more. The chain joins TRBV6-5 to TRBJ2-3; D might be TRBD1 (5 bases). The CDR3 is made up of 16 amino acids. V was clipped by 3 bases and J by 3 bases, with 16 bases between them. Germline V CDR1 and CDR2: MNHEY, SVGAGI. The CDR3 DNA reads TGTGCCAGCAGTTATTCTCCGGCAGGGCAGACAGATACGCAGTATTTT. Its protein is CASSYSPAGQTDTQYF.

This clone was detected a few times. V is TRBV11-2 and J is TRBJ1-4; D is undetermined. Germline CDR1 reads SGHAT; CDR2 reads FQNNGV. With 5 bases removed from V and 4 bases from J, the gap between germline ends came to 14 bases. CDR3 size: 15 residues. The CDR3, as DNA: TGTGCCAGCAGCCGCCGTGGACTTATTAATGAAAAACTGTTTTTT. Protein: CASSRRGLINEKLFF.

The CDR3 nucleotides are TGTGCCAGCAGCGTCTCTGATTGGGACAGGGAGGAGACCCAGTACTTC. Its protein product is CASSVSDWDREETQYF. V usage is TRBV9 and J usage is TRBJ2-5; 9 bases map to TRBD1. This CDR3 has 16 amino acids. CDR1 and CDR2 from the germline V gene are SGDLS and YYNGEE. The ends lost 2 bases at V and 5 bases at J; junction bases unmatched: 10.

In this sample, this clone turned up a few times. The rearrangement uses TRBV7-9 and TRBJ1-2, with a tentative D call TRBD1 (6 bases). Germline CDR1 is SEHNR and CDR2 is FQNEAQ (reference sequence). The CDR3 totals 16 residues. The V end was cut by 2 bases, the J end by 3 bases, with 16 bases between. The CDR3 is CASSLRVTGNHYGYTF. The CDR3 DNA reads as TGTGCCAGCAGCTTAAGGGTAACAGGGAACCACTATGGCTACACCTTC.

The CDR3 loop is CASSIESLAGTDTQYF. The CDR3 DNA sequence: TGTGCCAGTAGTATAGAGTCTCTAGCAGGCACAGATACGCAGTATTTT. This chain links TRBV19 with TRBJ2-3, with a weak D call TRBD2 (5 bases). Germline V gene data show CDR1 as LNHDA and CDR2 as SQIVND (reference sequence). Between the trimmed V and J ends, which lost 0 bases and 1 base, there was a span of 11 bases. This CDR3 comprises 16 residues.

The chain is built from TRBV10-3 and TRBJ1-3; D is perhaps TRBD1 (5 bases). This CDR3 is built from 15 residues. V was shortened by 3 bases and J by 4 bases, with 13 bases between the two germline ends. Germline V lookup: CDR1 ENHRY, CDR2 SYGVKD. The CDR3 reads CAISDSGASGNTIYF. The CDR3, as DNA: TGTGCCATCAGTGACAGCGGGGCGAGCGGAAACACCATATATTTT.

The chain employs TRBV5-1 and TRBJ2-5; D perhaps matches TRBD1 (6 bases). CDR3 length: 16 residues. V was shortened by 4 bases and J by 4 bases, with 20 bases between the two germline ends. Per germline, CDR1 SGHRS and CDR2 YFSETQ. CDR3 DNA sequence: TGCGCCAGCAGCGTCTCTACCGGGACACTGGGAGAGACCCAGTACTTC. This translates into CASSVSTGTLGETQYF.

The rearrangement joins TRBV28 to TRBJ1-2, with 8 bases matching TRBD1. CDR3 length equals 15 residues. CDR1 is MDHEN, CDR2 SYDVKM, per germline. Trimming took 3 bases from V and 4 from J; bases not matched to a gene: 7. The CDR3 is CASSLFKGQGYGYTF. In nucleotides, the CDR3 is TGTGCCAGCAGTTTGTTCAAAGGACAGGGCTATGGCTACACCTTC.

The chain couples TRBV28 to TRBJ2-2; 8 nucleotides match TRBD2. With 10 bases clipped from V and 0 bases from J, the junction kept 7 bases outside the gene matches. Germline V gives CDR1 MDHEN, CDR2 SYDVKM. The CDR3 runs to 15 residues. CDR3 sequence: CATSGAGANTGELFF. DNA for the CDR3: TGTGCCACTTCCGGAGCGGGAGCGAACACCGGGGAGCTGTTTTTT.

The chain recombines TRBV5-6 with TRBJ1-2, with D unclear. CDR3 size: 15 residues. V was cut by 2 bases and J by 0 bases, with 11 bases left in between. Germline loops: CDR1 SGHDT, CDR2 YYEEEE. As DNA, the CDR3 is TGTGCCAGCAGCTTATCAGGACTGTCTAACTATGGCTACACCTTC. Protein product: CASSLSGLSNYGYTF.

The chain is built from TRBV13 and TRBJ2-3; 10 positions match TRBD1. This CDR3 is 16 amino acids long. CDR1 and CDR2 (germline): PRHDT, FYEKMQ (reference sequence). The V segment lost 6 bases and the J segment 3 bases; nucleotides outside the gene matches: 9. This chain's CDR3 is CASSYGDRGWTDTQYF. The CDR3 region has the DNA TGTGCCAGCAGTTACGGGGACAGGGGTTGGACAGATACGCAGTATTTT. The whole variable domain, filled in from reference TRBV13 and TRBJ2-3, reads AAGVIQSPRHLIKEKRETATLKCYPIPRHDTVYWYQQGPGQDPQFLISFYEKMQSDKGSIPDRFSAQQFSDYHSELNMSSLELGDSALYFCASSYGDRGWTDTQYFGPGTRLTVL.

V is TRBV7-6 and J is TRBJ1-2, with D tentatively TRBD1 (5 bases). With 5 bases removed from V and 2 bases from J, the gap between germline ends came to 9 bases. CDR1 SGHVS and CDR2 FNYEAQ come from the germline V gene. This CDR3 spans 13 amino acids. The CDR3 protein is CASSAGRNYGYTF. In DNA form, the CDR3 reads TGTGCCAGCAGCGCGGGACGGAACTATGGCTACACCTTC.

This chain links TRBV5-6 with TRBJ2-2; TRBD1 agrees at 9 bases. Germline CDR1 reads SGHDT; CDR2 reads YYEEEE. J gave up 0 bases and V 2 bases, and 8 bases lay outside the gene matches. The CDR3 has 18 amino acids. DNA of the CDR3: TGTGCCAGCAGCTTCCGGGACAGGGCCATTTCGAACACCGGGGAGCTGTTTTTT. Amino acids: CASSFRDRAISNTGELFF.

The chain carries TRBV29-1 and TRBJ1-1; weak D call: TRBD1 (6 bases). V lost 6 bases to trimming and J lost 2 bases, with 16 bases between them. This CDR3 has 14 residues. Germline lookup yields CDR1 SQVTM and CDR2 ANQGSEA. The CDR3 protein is CSVHKLDRNTEAFF. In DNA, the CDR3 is TGCAGCGTGCATAAGCTGGACAGAAACACTGAAGCTTTCTTT.

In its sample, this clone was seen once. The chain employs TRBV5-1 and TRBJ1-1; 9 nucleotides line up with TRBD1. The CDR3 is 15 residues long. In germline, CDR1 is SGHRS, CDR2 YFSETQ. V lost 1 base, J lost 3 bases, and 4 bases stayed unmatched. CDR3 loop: CASSLTGGGHTEAFF. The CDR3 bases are TGCGCCAGCAGCTTGACAGGGGGCGGTCACACTGAAGCTTTCTTT.

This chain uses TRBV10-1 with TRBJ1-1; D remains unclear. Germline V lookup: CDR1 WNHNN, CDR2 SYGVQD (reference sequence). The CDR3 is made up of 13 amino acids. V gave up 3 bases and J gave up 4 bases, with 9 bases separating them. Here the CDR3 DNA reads TGCGCCAGCAGTGAAACGGGAGGCACTGAAGCTTTCTTT. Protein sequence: CASSETGGTEAFF.

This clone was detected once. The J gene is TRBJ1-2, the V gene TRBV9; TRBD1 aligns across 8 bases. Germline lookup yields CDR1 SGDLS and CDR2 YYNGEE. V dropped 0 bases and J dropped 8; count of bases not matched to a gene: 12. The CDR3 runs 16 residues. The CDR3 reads CASSVDPTRDRTGYTF. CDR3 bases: TGTGCCAGCAGCGTAGACCCCACAAGGGACAGGACAGGCTACACCTTC.

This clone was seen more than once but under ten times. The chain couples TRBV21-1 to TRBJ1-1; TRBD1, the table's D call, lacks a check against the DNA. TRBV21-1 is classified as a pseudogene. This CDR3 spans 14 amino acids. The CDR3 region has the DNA TGTGCCAGCAAACAAGACAGGGCCCCCACTGAAGCTTTCTTT. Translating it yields CASKQDRAPTEAFF.

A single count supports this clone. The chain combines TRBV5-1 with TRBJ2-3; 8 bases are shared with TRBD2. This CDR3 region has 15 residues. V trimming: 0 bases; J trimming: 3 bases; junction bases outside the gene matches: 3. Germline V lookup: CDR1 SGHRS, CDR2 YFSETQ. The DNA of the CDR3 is TGCGCCAGCAGCTTGGATGCGGGGGGAACAGATACGCAGTATTTT. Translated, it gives CASSLDAGGTDTQYF.

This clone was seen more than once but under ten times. The CDR3 coding sequence is TGTGCTAGTGGTTTGACGGAAGAGACCCAGTACTTC. Translation: CASGLTEETQYF. The chain employs TRBV12-5 and TRBJ2-5; no firm D call. The CDR3 contains 12 residues. Trimming shortened V by 2 bases and J by 3 bases, and 4 bases separated the two germline ends. CDR1 is LGHNT and CDR2 is FRNRAP in the germline V gene.

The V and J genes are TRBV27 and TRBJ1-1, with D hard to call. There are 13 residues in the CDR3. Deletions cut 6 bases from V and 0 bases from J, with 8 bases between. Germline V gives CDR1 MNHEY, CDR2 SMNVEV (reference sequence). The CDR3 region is CASSATLNTEAFF. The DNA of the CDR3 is TGTGCCAGCAGCGCTACCCTGAACACTGAAGCTTTCTTT.

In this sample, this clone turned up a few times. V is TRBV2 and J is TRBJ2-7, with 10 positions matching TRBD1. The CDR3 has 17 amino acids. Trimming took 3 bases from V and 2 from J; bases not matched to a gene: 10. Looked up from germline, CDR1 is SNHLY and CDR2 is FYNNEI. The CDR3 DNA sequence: TGTGCCAGCAGTGATGATCCGACAGGGGGCGAACCCTACGAGCAGTACTTC. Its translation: CASSDDPTGGEPYEQYF.

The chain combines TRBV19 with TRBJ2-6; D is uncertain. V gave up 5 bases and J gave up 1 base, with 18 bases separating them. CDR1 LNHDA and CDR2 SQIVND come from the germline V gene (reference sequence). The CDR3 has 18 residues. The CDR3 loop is CASSPDGPWASGANVLTF. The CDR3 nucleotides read TGTGCCAGTAGTCCGGATGGCCCATGGGCATCTGGGGCCAACGTCCTGACTTTC.

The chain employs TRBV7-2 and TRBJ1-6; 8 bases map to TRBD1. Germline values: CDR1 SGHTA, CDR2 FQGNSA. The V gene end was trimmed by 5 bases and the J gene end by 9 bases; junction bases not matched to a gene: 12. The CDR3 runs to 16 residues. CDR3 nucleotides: TGTGCCAGCAGCCCCCCCAGGACAGGGCCAATTTCACCCCTCCACTTT. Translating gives CASSPPRTGPISPLHF.

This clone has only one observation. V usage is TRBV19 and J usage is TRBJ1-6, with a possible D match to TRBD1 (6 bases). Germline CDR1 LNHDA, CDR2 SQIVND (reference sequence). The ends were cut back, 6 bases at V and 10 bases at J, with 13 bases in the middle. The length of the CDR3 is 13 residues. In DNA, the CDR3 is TGTGCCAGTAGAGCAGGGGTGAGGTCACCCCTCCACTTT. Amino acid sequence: CASRAGVRSPLHF.

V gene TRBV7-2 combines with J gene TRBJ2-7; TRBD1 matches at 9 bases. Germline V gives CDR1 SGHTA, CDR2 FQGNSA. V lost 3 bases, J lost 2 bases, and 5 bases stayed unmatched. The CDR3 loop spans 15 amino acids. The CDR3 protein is CASSLVGTGPYEQYF. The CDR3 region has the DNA TGTGCCAGCAGCTTGGTCGGGACAGGGCCCTACGAGCAGTACTTC.